Following are 13 T cell receptor beta chains from one sample sequenced in a study of beta chain features in type 1 diabetes. Overall study findings and caveats: Moderate but significant shortening of TCRB CDR3s was recorded in all four CD4+ subsets from Type 1 diabetes patients.

cDNA synthesis used the whole RNA isolate, giving expressed TCRB sequences. Profiled with immunoSEQ multiplex PCR; TCRdb holds only in-frame clones, not every one. This table holds about 170,000 clones, around 7.8% found once. The antigens of these receptors remain unknown. The source material was central memory CD4+ T cells from blood. All receptors derive from a woman aged 40-49 years with type 1 diabetes.

Only a few counts were recorded for this clone. The chain uses TRBV28 and TRBJ2-7; D not certain. The CDR3 has 13 residues. Germline CDR1 MDHEN, CDR2 SYDVKM. The V gene lost 3 bases and the J gene lost 7 bases, with 13 bases spanning the gap. The CDR3: CASSLPPPGEQYF. The CDR3 coding sequence is TGTGCCAGCAGTTTGCCCCCCCCCGGGGAGCAGTACTTC.

This clone was seen more than once but under ten times. The chain links TRBV9 to TRBJ1-2, with 9 nucleotides matching TRBD1. The V gene end was trimmed by 4 bases and the J gene end by 7 bases; junction bases not matched to a gene: 11. The germline V gene has CDR1 SGDLS and CDR2 YYNGEE. This CDR3 comprises 15 residues. The CDR3 sequence: CASSSRTGEASGYTF. CDR3 sequence (DNA): TGTGCCAGCAGCTCGCGGACAGGGGAAGCTAGTGGCTACACCTTC.

This clone was seen more than once but under ten times. V usage is TRBV5-1 and J usage is TRBJ1-5, with TRBD1 as a possible D gene (6 bases). This CDR3 region has 15 residues. The germline CDR1 and CDR2 sequences are SGHRS and YFSETQ. Trimming removed 0 bases at V and 10 bases at J, with 17 bases between. CDR3 nucleotide sequence: TGCGCCAGCAGCTTGGGTCTACTTCCAGGGGACCCCCAGCATTTT. This sequence encodes CASSLGLLPGDPQHF.

V and J are TRBV5-1 and TRBJ2-2; D may be TRBD2 (7 bases). CDR3 length: 13 amino acids. The germline V gene encodes CDR1 SGHRS and CDR2 YFSETQ. Trimming pared 6 bases from V and 6 bases from J, leaving 12 bases between. CDR3 nucleotide sequence: TGCGCCAGCACCAGGGAGGGGGCCGGGGAGCTGTTTTTT. Its protein product is CASTREGAGELFF.

This clone was seen more than once but under ten times. In nucleotides, the CDR3 is TGTGCCAGCAGTGACACTAGCGGGACCTACAATGAGCAGTTCTTC. This gives the protein CASSDTSGTYNEQFF. V gene TRBV2 combines with J gene TRBJ2-1; 10 positions match TRBD2. The J segment lost 2 bases and the V segment lost 3 bases, leaving 1 base of the junction unmatched. Looked up from germline, CDR1 is SNHLY and CDR2 is FYNNEI. The CDR3 extends over 15 amino acids. The complete variable domain, with remaining parts taken from reference TRBV2 and TRBJ2-1, reads EPEVTQTPSHQVTQMGQEVILRCVPISNHLYFYWYRQILGQKVEFLVSFYNNEISEKSEIFDDQFSVERPDGSNFTLKIRSTKLEDSAMYFCASSDTSGTYNEQFFGPGTRLTVL.

This clone appeared a few times. The chain combines TRBV23-1 with TRBJ2-2; D possibly corresponds to TRBD2 (5 bases). TRBV23-1 is recorded as an ORF, its role being uncertain. The CDR3 totals 19 residues. Trimming stripped 0 bases from V and 2 bases from J, with 19 bases between. CDR3 DNA: TGCGCCAGCAGTCAATCCGGATACGTCTGGACTGACAACACCGGGGAGCTGTTTTTT. This gives the protein CASSQSGYVWTDNTGELFF.

The chain employs TRBV4-3 and TRBJ1-2, with D maybe TRBD1 (5 bases). The germline gives CDR1 LGHNA, CDR2 YSLEER. The CDR3 runs 20 residues. V was pared by 1 base and J by 0 bases, with 24 bases between. The CDR3 nucleotides are TGCGCCAGCAGCCAAGCGCTTGTGAGGAGACAGCCTGCTCCTAACTATGGCTACACCTTC. Its protein is CASSQALVRRQPAPNYGYTF.

The chain employs TRBV11-2 and TRBJ1-2; TRBD1 is a possible D gene (5 bases). Germline loops: CDR1 SGHAT, CDR2 FQNNGV. The CDR3 is made up of 15 amino acids. V was pared by 4 bases and J by 5 bases, with 17 bases between. The DNA for the CDR3 is TGTGCCAGCAGCTCCTATGACGGGGGGGGATATGGCTACACCTTC. Translating gives CASSSYDGGGYGYTF.

This clone has more than one count but fewer than ten. This rearrangement joins TRBV9 to TRBJ1-5; D remains unclear. This CDR3 is 15 amino acids long. Trimming shortened V by 3 bases and J by 0 bases, and 10 bases separated the two germline ends. Germline assignment: CDR1 SGDLS and CDR2 YYNGEE. The CDR3 coding sequence is TGTGCCAGCAGCGCGAACAGCAATAGCAATCAGCCCCAGCATTTT. Amino acid sequence: CASSANSNSNQPQHF.

The genes are TRBV7-9 and TRBJ2-7, with 7 bases that match TRBD1. This CDR3 has 13 amino acids. Germline values: CDR1 SEHNR, CDR2 FQNEAQ (reference sequence). Trimming cost V 3 bases and J 6 bases; bases outside gene matches: 5. The CDR3 nucleotides are TGTGCCAGCAGCTTGACAGGGAGTGGCGAGCAGTACTTC. Its protein is CASSLTGSGEQYF.

This sequence joins TRBV2 and TRBJ2-7; D gene unclear. The CDR3 consists of 14 residues. CDR1 is SNHLY, CDR2 FYNNEI, per germline. V was clipped by 0 bases and J by 6 bases, with 12 bases between them. CDR3 sequence (DNA): TGTGCCAGCAGTGAAGCGGCCCGGCGAGGCGAGCAGTACTTC. Translating it yields CASSEAARRGEQYF.

This clone came up a few times. The V gene is TRBV7-8, the J gene TRBJ2-1; 10 positions match TRBD1. V shed 5 bases and J 5 bases; nucleotides not matched to a gene: 6. Per the germline V gene, CDR1 is SGHVS and CDR2 is FQNEAQ. The CDR3 sequence is 15 residues long. CDR3 nucleotide sequence: TGTGCCAGCAGCCCAGGGACAGGGGCGAACAATGAGCAGTTCTTC. Translated: CASSPGTGANNEQFF.

This clone has more than one count but fewer than ten. This rearrangement joins TRBV15 to TRBJ2-5, with D perhaps TRBD1 (7 bases). Germline V gene sequence: CDR1 LNHNV, CDR2 YYDKDF (reference sequence). The CDR3 has 14 residues. V was pared by 1 base and J by 6 bases, with 12 bases between. The CDR3 loop reads CATSRAGGQKTQYF. The CDR3 DNA follows: TGTGCCACCAGCAGAGCAGGGGGGCAGAAGACCCAGTACTTC.